This T cell receptor (beta chain) is drawn from a study of blood T cell repertoires in COVID-19. At the level of the study: Samples representing acute and convalescent COVID-19 were sourced from the United States, Italy and Spain.

With 5 bases removed from V and 5 bases from J, the gap between germline ends came to 9 bases. This CDR3 has 13 residues. CDR1 is SGHTA, CDR2 FQGNSA, per germline. The protocol was immunoSEQ multiplex PCR, while the TCRdb copy is restricted to in-frame clones and leaves out a portion. The sample shows over 30,000 clones, 87% of them seen only once. The sequenced sample was peripheral blood. The sequence came from a man of 80 years or more with active COVID-19. The chain recombines TRBV7-2 with TRBJ2-2, with D unresolved. This CDR3 is CASSPFGTGELFF. In nucleotides, the CDR3 is TGTGCCAGCAGCCCCTTCGGTACCGGGGAGCTGTTTTTT.